This T cell receptor beta chain was recorded in a study of Ad26.COV2.S vaccination and SARS-CoV-2 variants (dated by TCRdb to the early 2020s). For context, the study as a whole: Vaccine-arm donors came from COV1001, a multicentre, randomized, double-blind, placebo-controlled phase I-IIa trial of Ad26.COV2.S in healthy adults. TCRbeta repertoire sequencing served as the tool for gauging how specific and how broad the SARS-CoV-2-reactive T cell receptors were following Ad26.COV2.S vaccination. The TCR-sequenced set comprised approximately 32 samples: around 20 Ad26.COV2.S vaccine recipients, 5 placebo recipients and 8 SARS-CoV-2 convalescent individuals. Trial participants were randomized into five groups of five, in which low-dose or high-dose Ad26.COV2.S was given once or twice, or placebo was given on both occasions. Throughout the experiments and outcome assessment, investigators stayed blinded to trial group allocation. Ad26.COV2.S was administered intramuscularly at 5 x 10^10 or 1 x 10^11 viral particles, either as a single shot or as two shots given 56 days apart.

A word on this clone: The specificity of this receptor is unknown. Qualities for individual bases were not recorded, and no much larger clone is one base off.

Taken with the paper, the label for treatment or condition translates to: about 20 received Ad26.COV2.S at low or high dose, single or two shots; 5 received placebo; per-sample allocation not given. Repertoires of vaccine and placebo recipients were sequenced from samples taken on day 63 after the first injection. Cohort 1b enrolled around 23 adults aged 18-55 years at a single site in Boston, USA, between 29 July and 7 August 2020. Ad26.COV2.S was a replication-incompetent adenovirus type 26 vector expressing a prefusion-stabilized SARS-CoV-2 spike protein from the original Wuhan strain. According to the germline V gene (reference sequence), CDR1 reads SGHNT and CDR2 reads YYREEE. V is cut by 0 bases and J by 5 bases, and the space between the germline ends is 12 bases. The cysteine opens and the phenylalanine closes a CDR3 of 15 amino acids. Only CDR3 DNA is held: 45 bases, read in frame from base 1.

Here is what the overall study found, with its caveats: It was noted by the authors that total T cell responses may have been underestimated by the TCR breadth and depth analyses. Spike-specific TCR breadth was higher in Ad26.COV2.S recipients than in placebo recipients (P = 0.0014). The study was not powered to compare responses between vaccine doses or regimens. After vaccination, substantial breadth of spike-specific CD8+ and CD4+ T cell responses was reported. Vaccine and placebo recipients had similar non-spike TCR breadth, a finding consistent with the vaccine containing only spike.

The immunoSEQ Assay was used to sequence TCRbeta CDR3 regions. After extraction, genomic DNA underwent amplification by bias-controlled multiplex PCR, followed by high-throughput sequencing. As for the original processing: To quantify the absolute abundance of each unique TCRbeta CDR3 region, sequences were collapsed and filtered. T cell fraction was estimated by normalizing TCRbeta template counts to usable DNA, with usable DNA measured through amplification of reference genes found in all nucleated cells. Repertoire TCRs were annotated as SARS-CoV-2-specific when V gene, CDR3 amino acid sequence and J gene were exactly matched to a known reactive TCR set. The reference SARS-CoV-2 TCR set came from MIRA and was filtered for enrichment in COVID-19-positive ImmuneCODE repertoires, removing public or cross-reactive TCRs. Drawing on the MIRA antigens, annotated TCRs were analysed further at the level of specific ORF or position within ORF. Depth was the summed frequency of annotated unique rearrangements, while breadth was defined as annotated unique rearrangements over total unique productive rearrangements. Two-sided Wilcoxon rank-sum tests were used to compare TCR breadth between groups. TCRdb stores this immuneACCESS table with in-frame sequences only. Part of the clones is absent; in the studies checked, under half of the shortfall reflects unresolved V genes, and no reason is known for the rest. V and J calls and clone size are copied from that table; D and trimming were computed from the DNA. The sample table lists fewer than 600,000 clones, approximately 90% of them with a count of one. The top ten constitute about 1.5% of the sample.

Recombination linked TRBV5-4 to TRBJ2-1; there is no confident call for the D gene. The sequencing used peripheral blood, collected in a trial of Ad26.COV2.S vaccine versus placebo. This clonotype originated in a person aged 18-65 years who received the Ad26.COV2.S COVID-19 vaccine or a placebo. For the CDR3, the sequence is CASSLASRPDNEQFF. The sequenced DNA is TGTGCCAGCAGCTTGGCTTCCCGCCCGGACAATGAGCAGTTCTTC.